This TCR beta chain appears in the sequencing data of a study of early T cells in non-severe SARS-CoV-2 infection. V was pared by 6 bases and J by 16 bases, with 15 bases between. The CDR3 extends over 11 amino acids. Each single cDNA molecule received a unique molecular identifier. One entry per CDR3 protein results from TCRdb running MiXCR on the 5' RACE reads. The sample has tens of thousands of distinct CDR3 sequences; about 10% are singletons. This clonotype came up a few times. The TCR comes from an adult who was a healthcare worker with PCR-confirmed SARS-CoV-2 infection or an uninfected control (not recorded which). The gene calls are TRBV12-3 or TRBV12-4 and TRBJ1-4; D is undetermined. Specimen: whole blood. As DNA, the CDR3 is TGTGCCAGCAGCTCTGGTTACCGGGAGTTTTTT. Translating gives CASSSGYREFF.